Described below is a single T cell receptor (beta chain) sequence and its context. The antigen remains unidentified. The germline gene is not matched at one end of the junction; a read error may be the cause. TCRdb analysed the reads with MiXCR anew, one entry per CDR3 protein. This table has a few hundred thousand distinct CDR3 sequences, less than 20% appearing once. This sample is drawn from a study of T cell repertoires in cytomegalovirus infection. Study details: TCR beta signatures that were public indicated CMV infection and matching HLA type.

Broader study findings: Adding up the frequency of public TCR beta families identified people who carried CMV plus the relevant HLA. Dominating the ex vivo response were HLA-C-restricted CMV-specific TCR beta clonotypes.

The germline gives CDR1 MNHNS, CDR2 SASEGT. The CDR3 length is 15 residues. The sequenced material came from PBMCs. The genes are TRBV6-1 and TRBJ2-7; 8 bases map to TRBD2. This receptor was taken from a human donor in good health (CMV status not recorded). Some clones in this sample may be carry-over from other donors' samples. The CDR3 loop reads CASSYSIGGARRMHF. The CDR3 nucleotides read TGTGCCAGCAGTTACTCAATCGGGGGGGCCCGGAGGATGCACTTC.